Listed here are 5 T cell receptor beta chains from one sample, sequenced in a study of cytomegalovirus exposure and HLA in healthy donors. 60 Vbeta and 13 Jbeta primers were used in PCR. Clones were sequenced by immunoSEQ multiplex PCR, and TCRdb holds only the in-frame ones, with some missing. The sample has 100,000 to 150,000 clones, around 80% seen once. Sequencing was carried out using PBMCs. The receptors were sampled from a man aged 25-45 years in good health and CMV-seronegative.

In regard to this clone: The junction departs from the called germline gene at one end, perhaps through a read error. The chain's CDR3 is CASSLGVVGLNEQFF. The CDR3 DNA reads TGTGCTAGCAGCTTAGGGGTGGTGGGCCTCAATGAGCAGTTCTTC. The V call is TRBV7-7, the J call TRBJ2-1; a possible D gene is TRBD1 (5 bases). Germline V CDR1 and CDR2: SSHAT, FNYEAQ (reference sequence). The length of the CDR3 is 15 residues.

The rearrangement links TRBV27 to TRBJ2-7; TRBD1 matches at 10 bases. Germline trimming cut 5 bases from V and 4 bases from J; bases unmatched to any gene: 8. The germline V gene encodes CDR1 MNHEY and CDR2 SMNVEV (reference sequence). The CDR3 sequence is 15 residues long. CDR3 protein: CASSPATGGVYEQYF. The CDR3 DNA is TGTGCCAGCAGTCCAGCGACAGGGGGCGTTTACGAGCAGTACTTC.

The CDR3 here is CASSQEGLAKDTQYF. CDR3 bases: TGCGCCAGCAGCCAAGAAGGACTAGCGAAGGATACGCAGTATTTT. The gene calls are TRBV4-3 and TRBJ2-3; TRBD2 matches 9 bases. The CDR3 runs to 15 residues. V shed 0 bases and J 6 bases; nucleotides not matched to a gene: 4. Germline CDR1 LGHNA, CDR2 YSLEER.

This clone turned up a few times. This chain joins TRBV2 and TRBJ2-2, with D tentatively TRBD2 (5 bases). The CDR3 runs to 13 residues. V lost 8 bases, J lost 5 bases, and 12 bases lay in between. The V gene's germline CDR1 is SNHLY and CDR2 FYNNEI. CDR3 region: CASLGSGTGELFF. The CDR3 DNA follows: TGTGCCAGCCTCGGGTCGGGGACCGGGGAGCTGTTTTTT.

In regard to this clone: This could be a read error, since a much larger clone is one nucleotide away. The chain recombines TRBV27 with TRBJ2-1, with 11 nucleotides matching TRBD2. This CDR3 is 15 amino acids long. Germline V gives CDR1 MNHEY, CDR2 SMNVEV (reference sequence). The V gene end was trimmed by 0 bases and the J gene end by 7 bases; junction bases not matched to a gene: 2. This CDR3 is CASSLSASGRNEQFF. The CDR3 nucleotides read TGTGCCAGCAGTTTATCGGCTAGCGGGAGGAATGAGCAGTTCTTC.